The clone carrying this T cell receptor (beta chain) came up a few times. Its antigen is unidentified. The source of the sample is a study of T cells in Graves' hyperthyroidism and ophthalmopathy. Study-wide findings and caveats: Blood also held most thyroid clonotypes expanded beyond 0.001.

Uncontrolled infections, other autoimmune diseases, pregnancy or lactation led to exclusion of patients. TCR beta CDR3 region amplification was performed from RNA transcripts. First-round RT-PCR targeting the TCR CDR3 was performed with the HTBI primer set. TCRdb analysed the multiplex PCR reads with MiXCR anew, one entry per CDR3 protein. The data contain 350,000 to 450,000 distinct CDR3 sequences, about 14% of them seen just once; the ten biggest clones take up approximately 9.9%. Specimen: blood. This clonotype originated in a woman aged 55-69 years with Graves' hyperthyroidism.

The CDR3 coding sequence is TGTGCCAGCAGATCCGGGACAGACGCTGAAGCTTTCTTT. Its protein is CASRSGTDAEAFF. The V and J genes are TRBV27 and TRBJ1-1, with 7 bases that match TRBD1. With 6 bases clipped from V and 6 bases from J, the junction kept 7 bases outside the gene matches. This CDR3 is 13 amino acids long. Germline V gives CDR1 MNHEY, CDR2 SMNVEV (reference sequence).